The present T cell receptor beta chain was sequenced within a study of cytomegalovirus exposure and HLA in healthy donors. Germline CDR1 is MGHRA and CDR2 is YSYEKL. The CDR3 has 16 residues. V lost 5 bases, J lost 0 bases, and 16 bases lay in between. A multiplex PCR was run with 60 Vbeta primers and 13 Jbeta primers. Libraries were prepared by immunoSEQ multiplex PCR; TCRdb keeps only in-frame clonotypes and omits some of them. The repertoire holds about 160,000 clones, 70% to 85% seen once, with around 2.1% in the top ten. V usage is TRBV4-1 and J usage is TRBJ1-1, with D maybe TRBD1 (6 bases). This receptor was identified in a man aged 45-60 years in good health and CMV-seropositive. The sample consisted of PBMCs. The CDR3 coding sequence is TGCGCCAGCAGCTTAGCCCGGGACACGATGAACACTGAAGCTTTCTTT. The encoded protein is CASSLARDTMNTEAFF.